These 26 T cell receptor beta chains were all obtained from the same sample, sequenced in a study of OX40 agonist ivuxolimab in advanced cancers. Clones were read by immunoSEQ multiplex PCR, and TCRdb kept only the in-frame ones, dropping some. The data contain 84,000 or so clones, 94% of them singletons. Sequencing used CD4+ or CD8+ T cells sorted from blood, obtained in a trial of the OX40 agonist ivuxolimab. The origin of the receptors is an adult with an advanced solid tumor such as melanoma, head and neck, liver or kidney cancer.

The chain joins TRBV4-3 to TRBJ2-1; D call uncertain. The CDR3 runs to 18 residues. The germline V gene encodes CDR1 LGHNA and CDR2 YSLEER. The V and J ends lost 1 base and 8 bases respectively, with 24 bases between them. The CDR3 sequence: CASSQVKRILTSGDEQFF. The CDR3 DNA follows: TGCGCCAGCAGCCAAGTTAAGAGAATACTAACGTCTGGGGATGAGCAGTTCTTC.

This chain uses TRBV19 with TRBJ2-1; possible D gene TRBD2, 5 bases. Between the trimmed V and J ends, which lost 5 bases and 1 base, there was a span of 12 bases. The CDR3 is 15 amino acids. Germline CDR1 LNHDA, CDR2 SQIVND (reference sequence). CDR3 nucleotide sequence: TGTGCCAGTAGTCCGACGGACTGGTCCTACAATGAGCAGTTCTTC. Its translation: CASSPTDWSYNEQFF. The entire variable domain, with the rest obtained from reference TRBV19 and TRBJ2-1, is as follows: DGGITQSPKYLFRKEGQNVTLSCEQNLNHDAMYWYRQDPGQGLRLIYYSQIVNDFQKGDIAEGYSVSREKKESFPLTVTSAQKNPTAFYLCASSPTDWSYNEQFFGPGTRLTVL.

The chain employs TRBV27 and TRBJ2-1; 7 bases are shared with TRBD1. The germline V gene encodes CDR1 MNHEY and CDR2 SMNVEV (reference sequence). With 3 bases clipped from V and 13 bases from J, the junction kept 3 bases outside the gene matches. This CDR3 has 11 residues. The CDR3 nucleotides read TGTGCCAGCAGTTTCGGACAGGATCAGTTCTTC. It encodes CASSFGQDQFF.

This clone was seen just once. This chain connects TRBV11-3 to TRBJ2-7, with D tentatively TRBD1 (6 bases). The germline CDR1 and CDR2 sequences are SGHNT and YENEEA. Trimming removed 5 bases from V and 3 bases from J, with 20 bases in between. There are 16 residues in the CDR3. Written as DNA, the CDR3 is TGTGCCAGCAGCCCCCGAATGATGACAGGTAACTACGAGCAGTACTTC. Translation gives CASSPRMMTGNYEQYF. Supplemented by reference TRBV11-3 and TRBJ2-7, the full variable domain reads EAGVVQSPRYKIIEKKQPVAFWCNPISGHNTLYWYLQNLGQGPELLIRYENEEAVDDSQLPKDRFSAERLKGVDSTLKIQPAELGDSAVYLCASSPRMMTGNYEQYFGPGTRLTVT.

The chain couples TRBV11-2 to TRBJ2-7; perhaps TRBD1 as D (6 bases). V was trimmed by 5 bases and J by 4 bases, leaving 12 bases between them. Germline V gene sequence: CDR1 SGHAT, CDR2 FQNNGV. CDR3 size: 13 residues. The CDR3 bases are TGTGCCAGCAGCCTCTACAGGGTTTACGAGCAGTACTTC. This encodes CASSLYRVYEQYF.

The chain links TRBV13 to TRBJ2-7, with a possible D match to TRBD1 (5 bases). This CDR3 region has 14 residues. Germline CDR1 is PRHDT and CDR2 is FYEKMQ (reference sequence). The V and J ends lost 4 bases and 4 bases respectively, with 14 bases between them. In DNA form, the CDR3 reads TGTGCCAGCAGCTACAATTCAGGGTATTACGAGCAGTACTTC. Protein sequence: CASSYNSGYYEQYF. Supplemented by reference TRBV13 and TRBJ2-7, the full variable domain reads AAGVIQSPRHLIKEKRETATLKCYPIPRHDTVYWYQQGPGQDPQFLISFYEKMQSDKGSIPDRFSAQQFSDYHSELNMSSLELGDSALYFCASSYNSGYYEQYFGPGTRLTVT.

The chain couples TRBV7-2 to TRBJ2-1, with D perhaps assigned TRBD1 or TRBD2 (6 bases each). The germline V gene encodes CDR1 SGHTA and CDR2 FQGNSA. Trimming left V 5 bases short and J 3 bases short, with 14 bases between. This CDR3 region has 15 residues. For the CDR3, the DNA is TGTGCCAGCAGCAACAGGGAGGCGTTCTACAATGAGCAGTTCTTC. Translated: CASSNREAFYNEQFF.

This chain links TRBV9 with TRBJ2-7; 11 bases agree with TRBD2. The CDR3 consists of 15 residues. Germline CDR1 is SGDLS and CDR2 is YYNGEE. V dropped 2 bases and J dropped 4; count of bases not matched to a gene: 5. The CDR3 nucleotides read TGTGCCAGCAGCGTTAGCGGGAGGGCCGAGTACGAGCAGTACTTC. Its translation: CASSVSGRAEYEQYF. Variable domain in full (rest from reference TRBV9 and TRBJ2-7): DSGVTQTPKHLITATGQRVTLRCSPRSGDLSVYWYQQSLDQGLQFLIQYYNGEERAKGNILERFSAQQFPDLHSELNLSSLELGDSALYFCASSVSGRAEYEQYFGPGTRLTVT.

V gene TRBV7-3 combines with J gene TRBJ2-7; TRBD2 aligns across 12 bases. CDR1 is SGHTA, CDR2 FQGTGA, per germline. CDR3 length equals 16 residues. The trim removed 5 bases at V and 2 bases at J, leaving 7 bases unmatched. The CDR3 is CASSPTGLAGPYEQYF. CDR3 bases: TGTGCCAGCAGCCCAACGGGACTAGCGGGTCCCTACGAGCAGTACTTC. Variable domain in full (rest from reference TRBV7-3 and TRBJ2-7): GAGVSQTPSNKVTEKGKYVELRCDPISGHTALYWYRQSLGQGPEFLIYFQGTGAADDSGLPNDRFFAVRPEGSVSTLKIQRTERGDSAVYLCASSPTGLAGPYEQYFGPGTRLTVT.

V usage is TRBV19 and J usage is TRBJ1-5; possible D gene TRBD1, 6 bases. This CDR3 has 16 residues. The germline V and J ends were trimmed by 9 bases and 3 bases, with 21 bases remaining between them. The germline gives CDR1 LNHDA, CDR2 SQIVND (reference sequence). DNA of the CDR3: TGTGCCAGCGCTTTCTCCGGGACACAGTACAATCAGCCCCAGCATTTT. This sequence encodes CASAFSGTQYNQPQHF.

The chain carries TRBV5-1 and TRBJ2-3; D is uncertain. V lost 3 bases and J 3 bases, leaving 2 bases between the germline ends. From germline, CDR1 is SGHRS and CDR2 YFSETQ. The length of the CDR3 is 11 residues. The CDR3 loop is CASSSTDTQYF. CDR3 DNA: TGCGCCAGCAGCTCGACAGATACGCAGTATTTT.

The chain uses TRBV5-1 and TRBJ2-1, with D uncertain. Germline V lookup: CDR1 SGHRS, CDR2 YFSETQ. The length of the CDR3 is 16 residues. The V end lost 0 bases, the J end lost 0 bases, and 10 bases lay between the germline ends. The CDR3 protein is CASSLETPDSYNEQFF. In DNA form, the CDR3 reads TGCGCCAGCAGCTTGGAGACACCAGACTCCTACAATGAGCAGTTCTTC. Full variable domain (outside the CDR3, taken from reference TRBV5-1 and TRBJ2-1): KAGVTQTPRYLIKTRGQQVTLSCSPISGHRSVSWYQQTPGQGLQFLFEYFSETQRNKGNFPGRFSGRQFSNSRSEMNVSTLELGDSALYLCASSLETPDSYNEQFFGPGTRLTVL.

The J gene is TRBJ2-1, the V gene TRBV27; D gene unclear. The ends were cut back, 0 bases at V and 7 bases at J, with 10 bases in the middle. The V gene's germline CDR1 is MNHEY and CDR2 SMNVEV (reference sequence). The CDR3 runs to 14 residues. The CDR3 nucleotides read TGTGCCAGCAGTTTATCGCCTAGATTGAATGAGCAGTTCTTC. Amino acids: CASSLSPRLNEQFF.

The V gene is TRBV29-1, the J gene TRBJ2-3; 8 bases match TRBD1. The germline gives CDR1 SQVTM, CDR2 ANQGSEA. The CDR3 contains 14 residues. Losses at the gene ends were 1 base for V and 4 bases for J; bases not matched to a gene: 4. The CDR3 reads CSVEGTGPPDTQYF. The CDR3 coding sequence is TGCAGCGTTGAAGGGACAGGGCCCCCAGATACGCAGTATTTT.

This rearrangement joins TRBV7-9 to TRBJ1-2, with D perhaps matching TRBD1 (6 bases). The length of the CDR3 is 11 residues. The germline V gene has CDR1 SEHNR and CDR2 FQNEAQ (reference sequence). The CDR3 region has the DNA TGTTCCACAGGGCTGTCCTATGGCTACACCTTC. Its protein is CSTGLSYGYTF.

This clone was observed once. The chain couples TRBV9 to TRBJ2-3; the match to TRBD2 covers 7 bases. V lost 3 bases, J lost 0 bases, and 4 bases stayed unmatched. The CDR3 extends over 15 amino acids. CDR1 is SGDLS and CDR2 is YYNGEE in the germline V gene. The chain's CDR3 is CASSGLTSSTDTQYF. The CDR3 nucleotides are TGTGCCAGCAGCGGGCTGACTAGCAGCACAGATACGCAGTATTTT.

This clone was observed a single time. V is TRBV19 and J is TRBJ2-2; 8 positions match TRBD2. The CDR3 totals 15 residues. Germline loops: CDR1 LNHDA, CDR2 SQIVND (reference sequence). J lost 7 bases, V lost 0 bases, and 4 bases had no gene match. The CDR3 bases are TGTGCCAGTAGTATAGACTGGGCGGGGGGCGGGGAGCTGTTTTTT. It specifies CASSIDWAGGGELFF.

V and J are TRBV9 and TRBJ2-7, with a weak D call TRBD1 (5 bases). Germline V CDR1 and CDR2: SGDLS, YYNGEE. The CDR3 consists of 15 residues. The germline V and J ends were trimmed by 0 bases and 4 bases, with 14 bases remaining between them. CDR3 bases: TGTGCCAGCAGCGTAGCTTCTGGGGCAAAATACGAGCAGTACTTC. Amino acids: CASSVASGAKYEQYF.

About this clone: Because the CDR3's place on the DNA is in doubt, the DNA is left out and the CDR3 is given as listed by TCRdb. This chain links TRBV6-6 with TRBJ1-1; the table's D call, TRBD1, has no DNA check behind it. The CDR3 is made up of 15 amino acids, end residues included. Germline CDR1 and CDR2: MNHNY and SVGAGI (reference sequence). The CDR3 protein is CASSSSTGWNTEAFF.

This clone is a singleton in its sample. The chain joins TRBV29-1 to TRBJ1-1; D is uncertain. Trimming removed 4 bases from V and 0 bases from J, with 15 bases in between. This CDR3 spans 15 amino acids. Germline V CDR1 and CDR2: SQVTM, ANQGSEA. CDR3 protein: CSVGIVVGLNTEAFF. CDR3 sequence (DNA): TGCAGCGTTGGTATTGTTGTGGGGTTGAACACTGAAGCTTTCTTT. Drawing the rest from reference TRBV29-1 and TRBJ1-1, the complete variable domain is SAVISQKPSRDICQRGTSLTIQCQVDSQVTMMFWYRQQPGQSLTLIATANQGSEATYESGFVIDKFPISRPNLTFSTLTVSNMSPEDSSIYLCSVGIVVGLNTEAFFGQGTRLTVV.

V gene TRBV6-1 combines with J gene TRBJ2-7; D remains unclear. The V gene's germline CDR1 is MNHNS and CDR2 SASEGT. Between the trimmed V and J ends, which lost 5 bases and 0 bases, there was a span of 14 bases. CDR3 length equals 15 residues. The CDR3: CASSRRRSSSYEQYF. CDR3 coding DNA: TGTGCCAGCAGTCGGCGCAGGTCAAGCTCCTACGAGCAGTACTTC.

The chain recombines TRBV7-2 with TRBJ2-6, with D tentatively TRBD1 or TRBD2 (6 bases each). Germline CDR1 is SGHTA and CDR2 is FQGNSA. Trimming removed 5 bases from V and 4 bases from J, with 15 bases in between. The CDR3 consists of 16 residues. This CDR3 reads CASSPDRRVGANVLTF. The CDR3 region has the DNA TGTGCCAGCAGCCCCGACAGGAGGGTGGGGGCCAACGTCCTGACTTTC.

This sequence joins TRBV7-9 and TRBJ2-7; D perhaps matches TRBD2 (8 bases). The CDR3 length is 13 residues. In germline, CDR1 is SEHNR, CDR2 FQNEAQ (reference sequence). The ends were cut back, 6 bases at V and 10 bases at J, with 19 bases in the middle. In DNA, the CDR3 is TGTGCCAGCAGGGGGGTAGCGGGACAGCGCCAGTACTTC. It yields the protein CASRGVAGQRQYF.

The rearrangement joins TRBV6-1 to TRBJ2-7, with D unclear. Germline CDR1 and CDR2: MNHNS and SASEGT. V lost 0 bases to trimming and J lost 0 bases, with 15 bases between them. CDR3 length equals 17 residues. The CDR3 nucleotides are TGTGCCAGCAGTGAAGCGCAGCTCGACTCGAGCTCCTACGAGCAGTACTTC. Encoded protein: CASSEAQLDSSSYEQYF.

The rearrangement uses TRBV2 and TRBJ2-7; D is ambiguous. CDR1 and CDR2 (germline): SNHLY, FYNNEI. This CDR3 spans 12 amino acids. Trimming cost V 6 bases and J 0 bases, with 6 bases left between them. The CDR3 region has the DNA TGTGCCAGCAGAGTCAGCTCCTACGAGCAGTACTTC. Amino acid sequence: CASRVSSYEQYF.

The chain employs TRBV14 and TRBJ2-3; no firm D call. The CDR3 sequence is 13 residues long. The V gene's germline CDR1 is SGHDN and CDR2 FVKESK. V shed 1 base and J shed 1 base, with 3 bases lying between them. This CDR3 reads CASSQVRTDTQYF. The CDR3 bases are TGTGCCAGCAGCCAAGTTCGCACAGATACGCAGTATTTT.